The text below deals with one T cell receptor beta chain. Distinct nucleotide sequences in the sample also encode this CDR3. Germline CDR1 and CDR2: SGDLS and YYNGEE. CDR3 length: 14 residues. V lost 2 bases to trimming and J lost 1 base, with 9 bases between them. The PCR employed 60 Vbeta primers together with 13 Jbeta primers. Measured with immunoSEQ multiplex PCR; TCRdb has only the in-frame clones, and not every one. Among some 200,000 clones listed, over 75% were seen once. This sample is part of a study of cytomegalovirus exposure and HLA in healthy donors. The rearrangement links TRBV9 to TRBJ1-1; D is unclear. The sequencing sample was made of PBMCs. The sequence came from a man aged 35-49 years in good health and CMV-seropositive. CDR3 bases: TGTGCCAGCAGCGTCGGAGCCGGGAACACTGAAGCTTTCTTT. It specifies CASSVGAGNTEAFF.